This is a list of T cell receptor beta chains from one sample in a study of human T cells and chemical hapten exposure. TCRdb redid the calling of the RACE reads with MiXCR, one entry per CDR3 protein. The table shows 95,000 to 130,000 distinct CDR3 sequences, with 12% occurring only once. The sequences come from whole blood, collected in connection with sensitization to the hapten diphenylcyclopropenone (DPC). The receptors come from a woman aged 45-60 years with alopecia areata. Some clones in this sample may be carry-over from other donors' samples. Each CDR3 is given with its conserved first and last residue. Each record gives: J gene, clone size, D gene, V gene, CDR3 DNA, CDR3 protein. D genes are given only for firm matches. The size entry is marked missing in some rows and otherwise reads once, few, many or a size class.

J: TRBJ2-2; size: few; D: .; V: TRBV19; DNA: TGTGCCAGTAGTGTCCTAGCGTCGAACACCGGGGAGCTGTTTTTT; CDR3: CASSVLASNTGELFF
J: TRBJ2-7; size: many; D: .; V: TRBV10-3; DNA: TGTGCCATCAGTACCGGGACACCTTCCTACGAGCAGTACTTC; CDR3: CAISTGTPSYEQYF
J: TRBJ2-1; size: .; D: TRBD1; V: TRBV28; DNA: TGTGCCAGCAGTGGACAGGGGATACTTGTGCAGTTCTTC; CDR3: CASSGQGILVQFF
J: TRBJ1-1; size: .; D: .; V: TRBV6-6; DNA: TGTGCCAGCAGTTACAGCCGGATGAACACTGAAGCTTTCTTT; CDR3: CASSYSRMNTEAFF
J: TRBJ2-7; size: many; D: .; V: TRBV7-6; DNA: TGTGCCAGCAGCTTAGCGCTGGCCGGGAGTTCGTCCTACGAGCAGTACTTC; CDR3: CASSLALAGSSSYEQYF
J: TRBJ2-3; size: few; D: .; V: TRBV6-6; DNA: TGTGCCAGCAGCCCGGCCGGGGATACGCAGTATTTT; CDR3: CASSPAGDTQYF
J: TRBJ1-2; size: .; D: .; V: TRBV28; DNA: TGTGCCAGCTTTTCCAACTATGGCTACACCTTC; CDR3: CASFSNYGYTF
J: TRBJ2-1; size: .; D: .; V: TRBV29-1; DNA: TGCAGCGTTGATTCGCGGGGTCCCTACAATGAGCAGTTCTTC; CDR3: CSVDSRGPYNEQFF
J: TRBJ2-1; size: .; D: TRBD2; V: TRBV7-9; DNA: TGTGCCAGCAGCCCAACCCGTGGGACTAGAGCCTACAATGAGCAGTTCTTC; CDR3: CASSPTRGTRAYNEQFF
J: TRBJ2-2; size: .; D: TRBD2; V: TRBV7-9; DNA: TGTGCCAGCAGCCCTCCGGGACTAGCGGTAGGGACCGGGGAGCTGTTTTTT; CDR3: CASSPPGLAVGTGELFF
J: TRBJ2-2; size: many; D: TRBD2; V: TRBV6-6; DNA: TGTGCCAGCAGTTACGTAGCGGGGAACACCGGGGAGCTGTTTTTT; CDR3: CASSYVAGNTGELFF
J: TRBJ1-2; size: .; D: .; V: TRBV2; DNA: TGTGCCAGCAGGGAAGGACAGCCTAAGATAAACTATGGCTACACCTTC; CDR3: CASREGQPKINYGYTF
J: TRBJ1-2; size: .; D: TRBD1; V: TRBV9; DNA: TGTGCCAGCAGCCCCGGGACAGGGGATGGCTACACCTTC; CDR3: CASSPGTGDGYTF
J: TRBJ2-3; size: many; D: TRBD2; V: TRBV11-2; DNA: TGTGCCAGCAGCCTTATGACTAGCCCCGATACGCAGTATTTT; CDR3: CASSLMTSPDTQYF
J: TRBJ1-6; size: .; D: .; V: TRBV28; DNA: TGTGCCAGCACTACCTTGGATTCACCCCTCCACTTT; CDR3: CASTTLDSPLHF
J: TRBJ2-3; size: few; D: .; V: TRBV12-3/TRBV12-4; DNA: TGTGCCAGCAGTTTCCCCGGGGCCACAGATACGCAGTATTTT; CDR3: CASSFPGATDTQYF
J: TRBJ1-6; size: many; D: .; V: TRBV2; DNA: TGTGCCAGCATCGCGAATAGTAATTCACCCCTCCACTTT; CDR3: CASIANSNSPLHF
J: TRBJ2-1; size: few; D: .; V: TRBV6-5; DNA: TGTGCCAGCAGCTCAAGGTGGAGCTCCTACAATGAGCAGTTCTTC; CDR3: CASSSRWSSYNEQFF